This passage covers 11 T cell receptor beta chains from one sample sequenced in a study of T cells after yellow fever vaccination (dated by TCRdb to the late 2010s). The library was produced with 5' RACE. The listed sequencing device is Illumina HiSeq 2500. TCRdb applied fastp at Q25 and MiXCR to the public reads, then kept only in-frame beta chains. A single entry per CDR3 protein holds the most common genes and DNA from its merged rows. For this sample the table gives about 50,000 distinct CDR3 sequences, of which 7.1% were detected only once. Around 38% of the sample belongs to the ten largest clones. The sample's treatment or condition label, decoded: live attenuated yellow fever vaccine strain. The sequencing here drew on CD8+ T cells sorted from PBMCs, taken on the day of the first yellow fever vaccination. Receptors originate from a man aged 18 to 29 who received the YFV17D yellow fever vaccine.

This clonotype was seen a handful of times. The chain carries TRBV29-1 and TRBJ2-5; tentatively, D is TRBD2 (6 bases). This CDR3 region has 14 residues. V was shortened by 1 base and J by 2 bases, with 11 bases between the two germline ends. CDR1 SQVTM and CDR2 ANQGSEA come from the germline V gene. DNA for the CDR3: TGCAGCGTTGAAGCGGAGGGGCTTCAAGAGACCCAGTACTTC. Amino acids: CSVEAEGLQETQYF.

The J gene is TRBJ2-7, the V gene TRBV5-1, with TRBD1 as a possible D gene (6 bases). Germline V lookup: CDR1 SGHRS, CDR2 YFSETQ. This CDR3 region has 15 residues. The germline V and J ends were trimmed by 0 bases and 2 bases, with 12 bases remaining between them. The CDR3 is CASSLAEGVAYEQYV. For the CDR3, the DNA is TGCGCCAGCAGCTTGGCTGAGGGGGTCGCCTACGAGCAGTACGTC.

The chain has TRBV6-2 or TRBV6-3 and TRBJ2-7; possible D gene TRBD1, 6 bases. V gave up 3 bases and J gave up 3 bases, with 9 bases separating them. Germline assignment: CDR1 MNHEY and CDR2 SVGEGT. The CDR3 is made up of 13 amino acids. The CDR3 DNA reads as TGTGCCAGCAGTTATGGACAGATCTACGAGCAGTACGTC. Its protein is CASSYGQIYEQYV.

V and J are TRBV5-1 and TRBJ2-5, with TRBD2 identical over 14 bases. J was trimmed by 5 bases and V by 4 bases; bases with no gene match: 7. The CDR3 loop spans 16 amino acids. Germline V CDR1 and CDR2: SGHRS, YFSETQ. CDR3 nucleotide sequence: TGCGCCAGCAGCCCGGGACTAGCGGGGGCGGGGGAGACCCAGTACTTC. Residues: CASSPGLAGAGETQYF.

This chain uses TRBV5-1 with TRBJ2-3; D is undetermined. The germline V and J ends were trimmed by 3 bases and 1 base, with 15 bases remaining between them. The CDR3 extends over 16 amino acids. Germline CDR1 SGHRS, CDR2 YFSETQ. CDR3 in amino acids: CASSWAPPTRTDTQYF. DNA of the CDR3: TGCGCCAGCAGCTGGGCCCCACCTACCCGCACAGATACGCAGTATTTT.

The CDR3, as DNA: TGTGCCAGTAGTGCTATGGATTGGTTGGGGACTGAAGCTTTCTTT. Protein sequence: CASSAMDWLGTEAFF. The V gene is TRBV19, the J gene TRBJ1-1; D not certain. V was cut by 5 bases and J by 5 bases, with 18 bases left in between. Germline V CDR1 and CDR2: LNHDA, SQIVND (reference sequence). The CDR3 runs to 15 residues.

This clonotype was seen ten or more times. This sequence joins TRBV12-3 or TRBV12-4 and TRBJ2-1; D unresolved. The CDR3 has 14 amino acids. V was pared by 1 base and J by 2 bases, with 6 bases between. The CDR3 spells CASSLGVTYNEQFF. Written as DNA, the CDR3 is TGTGCCAGCAGTTTAGGGGTTACCTACAATGAGCAGTTCTTC.

This clonotype was picked up a small number of times. The rearrangement uses TRBV11-2 and TRBJ2-5; no definite D call. V was cut by 5 bases and J by 1 base, with 14 bases left in between. Per germline, CDR1 SGHAT and CDR2 FQNNGV. The length of the CDR3 is 15 residues. In DNA form, the CDR3 reads TGTGCCAGCAGCCCCCACGGGCAGACCCAAGAGACCCAGTACTTC. Its protein product is CASSPHGQTQETQYF.

This clonotype was recorded many times. The CDR3 DNA follows: TGTGCCAGCAGTTCTCACACTGAAGCTTTCTTT. Translation gives CASSSHTEAFF. The chain recombines TRBV6-6 with TRBJ1-1; no definite D call. Germline loops: CDR1 MNHNY, CDR2 SVGAGI (reference sequence). This CDR3 comprises 11 residues. The V end was cut by 4 bases, the J end by 3 bases, with 3 bases between.

This clonotype was observed at least ten times. The V call is TRBV4-3, the J call TRBJ1-2; D may be TRBD1 (5 bases). Per germline, CDR1 LGHNA and CDR2 YSLEER. This CDR3 is 15 amino acids long. Trimming removed 2 bases from V and 4 bases from J, with 14 bases in between. CDR3 sequence reads: CASSQWGYPTYGYTF. In DNA form, the CDR3 reads TGCGCCAGCAGCCAATGGGGCTATCCCACCTATGGCTACACCTTC.

This clonotype was counted ten times or more. This rearrangement joins TRBV7-2 to TRBJ1-1; D gene unclear. The CDR3 is made up of 13 amino acids. V shed 6 bases and J shed 6 bases, with 14 bases lying between them. Looked up from germline, CDR1 is SGHTA and CDR2 is FQGNSA. CDR3 amino acids: CASRSLAAPEAFF. As DNA, the CDR3 is TGTGCCAGCAGGTCTTTGGCCGCGCCTGAAGCTTTCTTT.